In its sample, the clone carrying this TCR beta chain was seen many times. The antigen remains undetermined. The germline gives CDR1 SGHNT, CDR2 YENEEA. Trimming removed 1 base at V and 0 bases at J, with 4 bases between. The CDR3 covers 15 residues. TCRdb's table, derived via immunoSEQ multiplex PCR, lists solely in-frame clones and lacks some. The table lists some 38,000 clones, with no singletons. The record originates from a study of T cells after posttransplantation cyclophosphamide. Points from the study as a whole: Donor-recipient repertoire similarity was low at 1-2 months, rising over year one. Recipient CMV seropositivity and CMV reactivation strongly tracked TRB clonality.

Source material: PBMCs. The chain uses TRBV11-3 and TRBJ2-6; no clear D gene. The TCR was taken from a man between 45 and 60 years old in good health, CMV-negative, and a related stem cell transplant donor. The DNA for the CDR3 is TGTGCCAGCAGCTTAGGCGCCTCTGGGGCCAACGTCCTGACTTTC. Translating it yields CASSLGASGANVLTF.